Detailed here is one TCR beta chain. Its matching antigen is unknown. Germline V gene data show CDR1 as MNHNS and CDR2 as SASEGT. Trimming at V came to 6 bases and at J to 0 bases, leaving 8 bases not matched to a gene. The CDR3 is 15 amino acids. Produced via immunoSEQ multiplex PCR; TCRdb's table is partial and in-frame only. The table has around 100,000 clones, about 89% seen once. Collection occurred without any documented infections or immune events in donors. This specimen belongs to a study of identifying expanded T cells in peripheral blood. Findings and limits, study-wide: Clone count variance between approximately two-week samples rose with total template count. Differentially abundant clones: around 1.2 between replicates, about 15 at approximately 14 days, 19 to 20 at four.

What was sequenced was blood. The V gene is TRBV6-1, the J gene TRBJ2-7; 7 bases map to TRBD1. The TCR comes from a person aged 18-70 years in good health. The CDR3 loop reads CASRPTGSSSYEQYF. The CDR3 DNA follows: TGTGCCAGCAGACCGACAGGGTCTAGCTCCTACGAGCAGTACTTC.